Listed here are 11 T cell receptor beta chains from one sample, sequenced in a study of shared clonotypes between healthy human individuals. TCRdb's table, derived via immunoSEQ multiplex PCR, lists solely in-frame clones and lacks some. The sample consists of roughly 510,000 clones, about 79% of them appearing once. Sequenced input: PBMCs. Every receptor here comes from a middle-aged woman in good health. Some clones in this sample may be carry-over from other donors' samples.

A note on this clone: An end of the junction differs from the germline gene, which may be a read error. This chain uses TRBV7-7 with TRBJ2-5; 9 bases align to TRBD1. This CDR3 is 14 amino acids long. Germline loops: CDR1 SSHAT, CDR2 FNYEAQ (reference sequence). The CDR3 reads CASSLGQGWETQYF. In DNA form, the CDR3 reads TGTGCTAGCAGCTTAGGACAGGGGTGGGAGACCCAGTACTTC.

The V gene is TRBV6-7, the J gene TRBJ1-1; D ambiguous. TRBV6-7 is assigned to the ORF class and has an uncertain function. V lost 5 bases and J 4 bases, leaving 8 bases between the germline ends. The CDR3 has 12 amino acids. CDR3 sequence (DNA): TGTGCCAGCAGTATTCGTGGCACTGAAGCTTTCTTT. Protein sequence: CASSIRGTEAFF.

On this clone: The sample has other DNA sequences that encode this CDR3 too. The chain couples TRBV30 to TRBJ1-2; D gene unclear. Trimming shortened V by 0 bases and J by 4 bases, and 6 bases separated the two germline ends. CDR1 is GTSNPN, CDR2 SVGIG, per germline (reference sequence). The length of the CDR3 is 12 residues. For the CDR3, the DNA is TGTGCCTGGAGTGTAACCGGCTATGGCTACACCTTC. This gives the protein CAWSVTGYGYTF.

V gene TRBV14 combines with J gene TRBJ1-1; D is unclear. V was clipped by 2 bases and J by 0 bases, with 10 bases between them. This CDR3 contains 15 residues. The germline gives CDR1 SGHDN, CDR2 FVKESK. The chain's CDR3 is CASSQPGRMNTEAFF. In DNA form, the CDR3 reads TGTGCCAGCAGCCAACCTGGACGGATGAACACTGAAGCTTTCTTT.

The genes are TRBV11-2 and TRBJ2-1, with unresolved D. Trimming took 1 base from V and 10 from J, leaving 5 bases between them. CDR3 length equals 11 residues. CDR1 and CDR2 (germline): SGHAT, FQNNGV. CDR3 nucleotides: TGTGCCAGCAGCTTAGGTCTAGAGCAGTTCTTC. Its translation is CASSLGLEQFF.

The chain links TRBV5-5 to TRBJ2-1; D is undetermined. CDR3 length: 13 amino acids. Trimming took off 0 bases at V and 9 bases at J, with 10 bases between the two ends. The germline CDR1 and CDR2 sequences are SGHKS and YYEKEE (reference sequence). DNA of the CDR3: TGTGCCAGCAGCTTGGAGTTAGCCCGTGAGCAGTTCTTC. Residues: CASSLELAREQFF.

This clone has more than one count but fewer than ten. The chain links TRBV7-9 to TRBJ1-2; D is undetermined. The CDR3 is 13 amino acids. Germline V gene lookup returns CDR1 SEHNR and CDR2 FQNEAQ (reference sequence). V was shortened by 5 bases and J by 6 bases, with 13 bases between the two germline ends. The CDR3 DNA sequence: TGTGCCAGCAGCGCCGATCTAGGTGATGGCTACACCTTC. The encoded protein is CASSADLGDGYTF.

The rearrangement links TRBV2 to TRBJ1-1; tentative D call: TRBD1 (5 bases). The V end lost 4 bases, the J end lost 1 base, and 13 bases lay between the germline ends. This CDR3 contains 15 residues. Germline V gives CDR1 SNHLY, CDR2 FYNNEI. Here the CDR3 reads CASSVGQGANTEAFF. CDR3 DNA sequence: TGTGCCAGCAGTGTAGGGCAGGGAGCGAACACTGAAGCTTTCTTT.

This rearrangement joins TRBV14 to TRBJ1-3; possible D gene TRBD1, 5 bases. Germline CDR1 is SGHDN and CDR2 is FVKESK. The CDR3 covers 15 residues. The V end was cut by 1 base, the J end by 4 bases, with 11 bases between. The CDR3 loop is CASSQGRVFGNTIYF. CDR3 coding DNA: TGTGCCAGCAGCCAAGGCAGGGTCTTCGGAAACACCATATATTTT.

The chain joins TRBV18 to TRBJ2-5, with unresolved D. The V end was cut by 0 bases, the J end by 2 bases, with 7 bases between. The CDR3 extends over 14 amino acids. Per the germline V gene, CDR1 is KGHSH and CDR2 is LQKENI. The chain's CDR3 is CASSPPNQQETQYF. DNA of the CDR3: TGTGCCAGCTCACCACCGAATCAGCAAGAGACCCAGTACTTC. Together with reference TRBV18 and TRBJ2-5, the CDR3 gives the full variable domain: NAGVMQNPRHLVRRRGQEARLRCSPMKGHSHVYWYRQLPEEGLKFMVYLQKENIIDESGMPKERFSAEFPKEGPSILRIQQVVRGDSAAYFCASSPPNQQETQYFGPGTRLLVL.

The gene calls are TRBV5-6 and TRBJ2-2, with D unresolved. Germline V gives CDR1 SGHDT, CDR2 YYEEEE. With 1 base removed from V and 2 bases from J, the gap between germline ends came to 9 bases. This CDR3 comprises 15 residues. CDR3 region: CASSLYQINTGELFF. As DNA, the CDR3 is TGTGCCAGCAGCTTGTACCAGATCAACACCGGGGAGCTGTTTTTT.